One sample yielded the 21 T cell receptor beta chains listed below, sequenced in a study of identical twins. TCRdb processed the 5' RACE reads anew with MiXCR; each CDR3 protein has one entry. The sample consists of about 520,000 distinct CDR3 sequences, 20% to 25% of them appearing once. A further study also used this sample, focusing on T cells expressing NK-cell markers.

The sample comprised CD4+ T cells sorted from blood. These receptors were collected from a woman aged 18-35 years in good health.

The chain employs TRBV20-1 and TRBJ2-2; the match to TRBD2 covers 10 bases. V was clipped by 3 bases and J by 3 bases; unmatched bases: 1. This CDR3 contains 14 residues. Germline lookup yields CDR1 DFQATT and CDR2 SNEGSKA (reference sequence). Written as DNA, the CDR3 is TGCAGTGCTAGTAGCGGGGGGTACACCGGGGAGCTGTTTTTT. Protein: CSASSGGYTGELFF.

This clonotype was seen a handful of times. This chain uses TRBV20-1 with TRBJ1-5; D unclear. CDR3 length equals 12 residues. Trimming stripped 3 bases from V and 5 bases from J, with 8 bases between. Per germline, CDR1 DFQATT and CDR2 SNEGSKA (reference sequence). CDR3 in DNA: TGCAGTGCTAGCCGCCGGGATCAGCCCCAGCATTTT. Translating it yields CSASRRDQPQHF.

This clonotype has a handful of counts. The CDR3 region is CSARGGDSERNEQFF. In nucleotides, the CDR3 is TGCAGTGCTAGAGGTGGGGACAGCGAGCGGAATGAGCAGTTCTTC. The chain uses TRBV20-1 and TRBJ2-1, with TRBD1 identical over 7 bases. The ends lost 1 base at V and 7 bases at J; junction bases unmatched: 10. Per germline, CDR1 DFQATT and CDR2 SNEGSKA (reference sequence). The CDR3 is 15 residues long.

This clonotype was counted only a few times. The rearrangement uses TRBV12-3 or TRBV12-4 and TRBJ2-1; D possibly matches TRBD1 or TRBD2 (5 bases each). Trimming left V 5 bases short and J 0 bases short, with 14 bases between. The CDR3 covers 16 residues. The CDR3: CASSTRGVRSYNEQFF. The CDR3 DNA reads as TGTGCCAGCAGTACAAGAGGGGTCCGCTCCTACAATGAGCAGTTCTTC.

This clonotype was observed a few times. The chain recombines TRBV4-3 with TRBJ2-1; tentatively, D is TRBD1 (5 bases). Germline-derived CDR1 and CDR2 are LGHNA and YSLEER. The V and J ends lost 3 bases and 6 bases respectively, with 15 bases between them. The CDR3 totals 15 residues. DNA of the CDR3: TGCGCCAGCAGCCAGGGGCCTCCCCAGCGCAATGAGCAGTTCTTC. Translating it yields CASSQGPPQRNEQFF.

This sequence joins TRBV29-1 and TRBJ2-5, with 8 positions matching TRBD2. Germline lookup yields CDR1 SQVTM and CDR2 ANQGSEA. The CDR3 contains 12 residues. With V trimmed by 7 bases and J by 5 bases, 6 bases remained unmatched. CDR3 loop: CSALSGGETQYF. The DNA of the CDR3 is TGCAGCGCGCTCTCGGGGGGGGAGACCCAGTACTTC.

This clonotype has a handful of counts. CDR3 in amino acids: CASTLRTGGGEKLFF. As DNA, the CDR3 is TGTGCCAGCACCCTAAGAACAGGGGGCGGGGAAAAACTGTTTTTT. The chain recombines TRBV12-3 or TRBV12-4 with TRBJ1-4; 9 bases are a match to TRBD1. The ends lost 7 bases at V and 8 bases at J; junction bases unmatched: 11. This CDR3 contains 15 residues.

The rearrangement uses TRBV12-3 or TRBV12-4 and TRBJ1-1; D is unresolved. There are 13 residues in the CDR3. V lost 3 bases to trimming and J lost 5 bases, with 10 bases between them. The CDR3 nucleotides are TGTGCCAGCAGTTTCGGAGGTGTTACTGAAGCTTTCTTT. Protein: CASSFGGVTEAFF.

The sample holds many counts of this clonotype. The gene calls are TRBV20-1 and TRBJ2-1; 11 positions agree with TRBD2. The CDR3 has 16 amino acids. The V gene end was trimmed by 6 bases and the J gene end by 7 bases; junction bases not matched to a gene: 14. Per germline, CDR1 DFQATT and CDR2 SNEGSKA (reference sequence). The CDR3 coding sequence is TGCAGTGCCAGGAAGCCGGGACTAGCGGAGGCGAATGAGCAGTTCTTC. Amino acid sequence: CSARKPGLAEANEQFF.

This chain uses TRBV5-5 with TRBJ1-2, with a possible D match to TRBD1 (5 bases). Germline V gives CDR1 SGHKS, CDR2 YYEKEE (reference sequence). V lost 0 bases and J 6 bases, leaving 12 bases between the germline ends. The CDR3 consists of 14 residues. CDR3 amino acids: CASSLVAGQDGYTF. As DNA, the CDR3 is TGTGCCAGCAGCTTGGTAGCAGGACAAGATGGCTACACCTTC.

This clonotype was observed a handful of times. The chain carries TRBV20-1 and TRBJ1-1, with 7 bases lining up with TRBD1. The trim removed 7 bases at V and 8 bases at J, leaving 10 bases unmatched. Germline V gene sequence: CDR1 DFQATT, CDR2 SNEGSKA (reference sequence). The CDR3 loop spans 12 amino acids. CDR3 sequence (DNA): TGCAGTGTAACGGGGCAGGGGGGAGAAGCTTTCTTT. Translated, it gives CSVTGQGGEAFF.

In DNA, the CDR3 is TGTGCCAGCACCCCAACCTCTGGGGCCAACGTCCTGACTTTC. Protein: CASTPTSGANVLTF. This chain links TRBV6-1 with TRBJ2-6; no clear D gene. CDR1 and CDR2 (germline): MNHNS, SASEGT. This CDR3 is built from 14 residues. Trimming took 7 bases from V and 0 from J, leaving 7 bases between them.

This clonotype has just a few counts. This chain joins TRBV6-2 or TRBV6-3 and TRBJ2-1, with TRBD2 matching 8 bases. J was trimmed by 8 bases and V by 6 bases; bases with no gene match: 12. The CDR3 consists of 15 residues. Germline CDR1 reads MNHEY; CDR2 reads SVGEGT. The CDR3 loop is CASSLLSGGLDEQFF. In nucleotides, the CDR3 is TGTGCCAGCAGCCTCTTGAGCGGGGGCCTTGATGAGCAGTTCTTC.

This clonotype was observed once. In this CDR3 the conserved last residue, phenylalanine or tryptophan, is missing, so a read error is likely. Because the CDR3's place on the DNA is in doubt, the DNA is left out and the CDR3 is given as listed by TCRdb. The chain joins TRBV7-3 to TRBJ1-2; the listed D gene, TRBD1, was not tested against the DNA. Germline values: CDR1 SGHTA, CDR2 FQGTGA. The CDR3 length equals 13 residues, ends included. CDR3 sequence: CASSFGIQGGAVY.

The rearrangement uses TRBV6-5 and TRBJ1-2, with TRBD1 matching 8 bases. Losses at the gene ends were 0 bases for V and 7 bases for J; bases not matched to a gene: 7. Germline V gives CDR1 MNHEY, CDR2 SVGAGI. CDR3 length: 15 amino acids. The chain's CDR3 is CASSYSFQGAAGYTF. CDR3 nucleotide sequence: TGTGCCAGCAGTTACTCGTTTCAGGGGGCGGCTGGCTACACCTTC.

V is TRBV4-2 and J is TRBJ2-7; D ambiguous. The CDR3 totals 15 residues. The germline CDR1 and CDR2 sequences are LGHNA and YNFKEQ. V lost 0 bases, J lost 2 bases, and 11 bases lay in between. The chain's CDR3 is CASSQEDLVTYEQYF. The CDR3 coding sequence is TGTGCCAGCAGCCAAGAGGATCTGGTAACCTACGAGCAGTACTTC.

This clonotype was seen a handful of times. V usage is TRBV9 and J usage is TRBJ2-3; D could derive from TRBD1 or TRBD2 (6 bases each). The germline gives CDR1 SGDLS, CDR2 YYNGEE. The length of the CDR3 is 14 residues. Trimming shortened V by 2 bases and J by 4 bases, and 11 bases separated the two germline ends. In DNA, the CDR3 is TGTGCCAGCAGCGTGAATAGGGGGGCAGATACGCAGTATTTT. This gives the protein CASSVNRGADTQYF. Variable domain in full (rest from reference TRBV9 and TRBJ2-3): DSGVTQTPKHLITATGQRVTLRCSPRSGDLSVYWYQQSLDQGLQFLIQYYNGEERAKGNILERFSAQQFPDLHSELNLSSLELGDSALYFCASSVNRGADTQYFGPGTRLTVL.

J is TRBJ1-1 and V is TRBV12-3 or TRBV12-4; D possibly corresponds to TRBD1 (6 bases). This CDR3 comprises 13 residues. The V end was cut by 6 bases, the J end by 5 bases, with 13 bases between. The CDR3 spells CASRPQGDTEAFF. DNA for the CDR3: TGTGCCAGCAGACCACAGGGAGATACTGAAGCTTTCTTT.

V is TRBV7-9 and J is TRBJ2-3; D is unclear. Trimming removed 5 bases at V and 0 bases at J, with 18 bases between. CDR1 is SEHNR and CDR2 is FQNEAQ in the germline V gene (reference sequence). This CDR3 is built from 17 residues. CDR3 residues: CASSPGGYLTSTDTQYF. Here the CDR3 DNA reads TGTGCCAGCAGCCCCGGTGGCTACCTTACTAGCACAGATACGCAGTATTTT.

In its sample, this clonotype was seen once. The chain uses TRBV3-1 and TRBJ2-5; 11 nucleotides line up with TRBD2. The CDR3 runs to 15 residues. Germline V lookup: CDR1 LGHDT, CDR2 YNNKEL (reference sequence). V lost 4 bases to trimming and J lost 4 bases; unmatched junction nucleotides: 5. The CDR3 nucleotides are TGTGCCAGCAGCCCTAGCGGGGGGAGAAGAGAGACCCAGTACTTC. Translating gives CASSPSGGRRETQYF.

V gene TRBV6-5 combines with J gene TRBJ2-7; TRBD1 might be the D (5 bases). V lost 2 bases and J 0 bases, leaving 11 bases between the germline ends. CDR1 MNHEY and CDR2 SVGAGI come from the germline V gene. This CDR3 has 15 amino acids. The CDR3: CASSYHSRGSYEQYF. The CDR3 coding sequence is TGTGCCAGCAGTTACCATTCAAGGGGCTCCTACGAGCAGTACTTC.